This section outlines one T cell receptor (beta chain) sequence together with its context. This sample is part of a study of blood T cell repertoires in COVID-19. Study details: Both acute and convalescent COVID-19 samples were obtained from the United States, Italy and Spain. PBMCs, B-cell-depleted T cells, or T cells were the source of the cDNA or gDNA that made up the material.

The CDR3 is 20 residues long. With 4 bases clipped from V and 1 base from J, the junction kept 13 bases outside the gene matches. CDR1 and CDR2 from the germline V gene are MGHRA and YSYEKL. Per the original methods: Reference gene primer amplification gave nucleated cell count estimates. TCRdb's table, derived via immunoSEQ multiplex PCR, lists solely in-frame clones and lacks some. V, J and clone size are those of that table, while D and trimming were read from the DNA. The table records 15,000 to 17,000 clones, roughly four fifths of them present only once. The sequencing input was peripheral blood. V and J are TRBV4-1 and TRBJ2-1, with 13 bases fitting TRBD2. This TCR came from a man aged 80 or over with active or convalescent COVID-19. The CDR3 region is CASSRHPGTSGVISYNEQFF. CDR3 nucleotide sequence: TGCGCCAGCAGCCGCCATCCCGGGACTAGCGGGGTGATATCCTACAATGAGCAGTTCTTC.